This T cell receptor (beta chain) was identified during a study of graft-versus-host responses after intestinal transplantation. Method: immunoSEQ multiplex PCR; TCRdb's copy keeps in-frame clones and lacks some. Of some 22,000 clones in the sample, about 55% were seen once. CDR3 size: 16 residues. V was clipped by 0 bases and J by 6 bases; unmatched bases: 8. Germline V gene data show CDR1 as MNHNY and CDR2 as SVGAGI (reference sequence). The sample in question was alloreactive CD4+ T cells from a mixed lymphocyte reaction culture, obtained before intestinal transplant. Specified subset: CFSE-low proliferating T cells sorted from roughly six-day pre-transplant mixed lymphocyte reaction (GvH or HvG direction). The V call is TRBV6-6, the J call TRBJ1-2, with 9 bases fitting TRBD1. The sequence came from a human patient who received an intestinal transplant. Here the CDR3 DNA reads TGTGCCAGCAGTTACTCCATCGGGACAGGGATTGATGGCTACACCTTC. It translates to CASSYSIGTGIDGYTF.